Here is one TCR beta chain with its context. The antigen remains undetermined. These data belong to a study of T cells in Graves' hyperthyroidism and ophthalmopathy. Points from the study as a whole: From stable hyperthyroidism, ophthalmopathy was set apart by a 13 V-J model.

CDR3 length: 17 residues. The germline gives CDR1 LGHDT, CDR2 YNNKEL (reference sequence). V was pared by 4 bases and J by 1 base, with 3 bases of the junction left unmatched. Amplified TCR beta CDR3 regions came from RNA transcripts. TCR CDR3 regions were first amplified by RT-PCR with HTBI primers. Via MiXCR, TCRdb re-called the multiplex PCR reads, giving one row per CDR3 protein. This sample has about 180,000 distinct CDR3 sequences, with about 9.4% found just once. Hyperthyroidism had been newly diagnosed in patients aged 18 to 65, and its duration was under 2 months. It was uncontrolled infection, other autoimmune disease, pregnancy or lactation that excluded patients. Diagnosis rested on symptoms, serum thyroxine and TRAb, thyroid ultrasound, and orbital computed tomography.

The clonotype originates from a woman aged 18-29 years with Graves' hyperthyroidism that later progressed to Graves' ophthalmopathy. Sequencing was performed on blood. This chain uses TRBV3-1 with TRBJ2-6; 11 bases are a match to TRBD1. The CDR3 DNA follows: TGTGCCAGCAGCCTCGGACAGGGGGCATCTGGGGCCAACGTCCTGACTTTC. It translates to CASSLGQGASGANVLTF.